The clone carrying this T cell receptor (beta chain) was counted only a few times. As yet, its antigen is unknown. Every diagnosis used clinical symptoms, serum thyroxine and TRAb, thyroid ultrasound and orbital computed tomography. Researchers amplified the TCR beta CDR3 regions from RNA transcripts. HTBI primers were employed in a first-round RT-PCR of the TCR CDR3. TCRdb fed the multiplex PCR reads into MiXCR, producing one record per CDR3 protein. The sample includes 450,000 to 550,000 distinct CDR3 sequences, approximately 25% of them seen just once. This CDR3 has 18 amino acids. Looked up from germline, CDR1 is GTSNPN and CDR2 is SVGIG (reference sequence). V shed 2 bases and J 5 bases; nucleotides not matched to a gene: 18. The sample belongs to a study of T cells in Graves' hyperthyroidism and ophthalmopathy. For the study at large: Peripheral blood draws took place at initial diagnosis, ahead of any treatment.

Overall study results and limits: Model output signaled ophthalmopathy a median 6.5 months ahead of onset. Within blood appeared most thyroid clonotypes that had expanded above 0.001.

The sequence was obtained from a woman aged 30 to 39 with Graves' ophthalmopathy. The chain uses TRBV30 and TRBJ2-7, with 10 bases identical to TRBD2. Specimen: blood. CDR3 in amino acids: CAWSPPSTSGPPHDEQYF. In nucleotides, the CDR3 is TGTGCCTGGAGTCCCCCATCGACTAGCGGGCCCCCCCACGACGAGCAGTACTTC.